These T cell receptor beta chains were read from a single sample in a study of blood T cell repertoires in COVID-19. Libraries were prepared by immunoSEQ multiplex PCR; TCRdb keeps only in-frame clonotypes and omits some of them. The sample carries roughly 120,000 clones, almost 80% recorded once. Sequences were obtained from peripheral blood. The receptors were sampled from a woman aged 80 or older with active or convalescent COVID-19. Each CDR3 is given with its conserved first and last residue. Fields, in order: CDR3 length, clone size, J gene, V gene, D gene, CDR3 DNA, CDR3 protein. D genes are given only for firm matches. Clone size is shown for a subset of rows, as once, few, many or a class of expanded clone.

>17|-|TRBJ2-3|TRBV4-2|TRBD2
TGTGCCAGCAGCCAAAATGCGGGAGGTCAGACCCGGAGGGGGCAGTATTTT
CASSQNAGGQTRRGQYF
>16|once|TRBJ1-3|TRBV5-1|-
TGCGCCAGCAGCTTGGTGTCCGGGGACTCTGGAAACACCATATATTTT
CASSLVSGDSGNTIYF
>15|-|TRBJ2-7|TRBV5-1|TRBD2
TGCGCCAGCAGCTGGACTAGCGGAAGCTCCTACGAGCAGTACTTC
CASSWTSGSSYEQYF
>17|-|TRBJ2-3|TRBV13|-
TGTGCCAGCAGCTCGCCCACCCTGGAAGCGTACACAGATACGCAGTATTTT
CASSSPTLEAYTDTQYF
>15|few|TRBJ2-1|TRBV7-2|TRBD2
TGTGCCAGCAGCCTCGGGACTAGCAGCTACAATGAGCAGTTCTTC
CASSLGTSSYNEQFF
>15|-|TRBJ1-3|TRBV7-8|-
TGTGCCAGCAGCTTAGGCAGGCCGCTTGGAAACACCATATATTTT
CASSLGRPLGNTIYF
>18|-|TRBJ2-2|TRBV18|TRBD1
TGTGCCAGCTCACCAGTAACGCCGGGACAGGGGGACTCCGGGGAGCTGTTTTTT
CASSPVTPGQGDSGELFF
>15|-|TRBJ2-1|TRBV5-1|TRBD2
TGCGCCAGCAGCTTGGCGCTAGCGGGAAACAATGAGCAGTTCTTC
CASSLALAGNNEQFF
>14|once|TRBJ2-7|TRBV20-1|TRBD2
TGCAGTGCTGGTGGACTAGCGGACACCTACGAGCAGTACTTC
CSAGGLADTYEQYF
>17|-|TRBJ2-1|TRBV9|TRBD2
TGTGCCAGCAGCGAACTCGGGACTAGAAGTCTCTACAATGAGCAGTTCTTC
CASSELGTRSLYNEQFF
>16|-|TRBJ2-1|TRBV11-2|TRBD2
TGTGCCAGCAGCTCCCGAACCGGGAGGGCCTACAATGAGCAGTTCTTC
CASSSRTGRAYNEQFF
>16|-|TRBJ2-3|TRBV18|-
TGTGCCAGCTCACCACGGGCAGATTTTAGCACAGATACGCAGTATTTT
CASSPRADFSTDTQYF
>12|once|TRBJ1-1|TRBV11-2|-
TGTGCCAGCAGCCCTAGGAGCGGTGCAGCTTTCTTT
CASSPRSGAAFF
>16|-|TRBJ2-2|TRBV11-2|TRBD2
TGTGCCAGCAGATACGCCGGGACTATGAACACCGGGGAGCTGTTTTTT
CASRYAGTMNTGELFF
>14|few|TRBJ1-1|TRBV3-1/TRBV3-2|-
TGTGCCAGCAGCCCTTATGGGGGGTACACTGAAGCTTTCTTT
CASSPYGGYTEAFF
>14|-|TRBJ1-6|TRBV27|TRBD1
TGTGCCAGCAGTCAACAGGGGGTTAATTCACCCCTCCACTTT
CASSQQGVNSPLHF
>16|-|TRBJ2-3|TRBV28|-
TGTGCCAGCAGTTACAGGAAAGCCAAAGCTACAGATACGCAGTATTTT
CASSYRKAKATDTQYF
>15|-|TRBJ2-1|TRBV4-2|TRBD1
TGTGCCAGCAGCCCAGGGACAGTGGAGTACAATGAGCAGTTCTTC
CASSPGTVEYNEQFF
>13|-|TRBJ2-7|TRBV18|TRBD1
TGTGCCAGCTCTCCCGGGACAGGGGGCGGTCAGTACTTC
CASSPGTGGGQYF
>13|-|TRBJ1-3|TRBV5-1|-
TGCGCCAGCAGCTTGGTTGGTCAGAACACCATATATTTT
CASSLVGQNTIYF
>15|-|TRBJ1-4|TRBV9|-
TGTGCCAGCAGCCCCCTTTCAATATCAGGTGAAAAACTGTTTTTT
CASSPLSISGEKLFF
>15|-|TRBJ2-1|TRBV5-1|-
TGCGCCAGCAGCCCCCTTTGGGAGAGTGACAATGAGCAGTTCTTC
CASSPLWESDNEQFF
>15|many|TRBJ2-7|TRBV7-6|TRBD1
TGTGCCAGCAGCTCCGGGACAGGGGACTCCTACGAGCAGTACTTC
CASSSGTGDSYEQYF
>16|-|TRBJ2-2|TRBV30|-
TGTGCCTGGAGTCCCCCCGAGTCGCTAAACACCGGGGAGCTGTTTTTT
CAWSPPESLNTGELFF
>15|-|TRBJ1-5|TRBV6-5|-
TGTGCCAGCAACCGCCCATTCGGGGGCAATCAGCCCCAGCATTTT
CASNRPFGGNQPQHF
>13|-|TRBJ2-1|TRBV2|TRBD2
TGTGCCAAAGGGACTAGCGGACTCCGGTGGGCGTTCTTC
CAKGTSGLRWAFF
>14|-|TRBJ2-7|TRBV18|-
TGTGCCAGCTCACGAGGACAGCAATTAGGGGAGCAGTACTTC
CASSRGQQLGEQYF
>14|-|TRBJ2-1|TRBV14|-
TGTGCCAGCAGCCCCCGGACAGTAGGAGATGAGCAGTTCTTC
CASSPRTVGDEQFF
>16|-|TRBJ2-1|TRBV5-1|TRBD1
TGCGCCAGCAGCTTGGGTCTACAGGGGTACTACAATGAGCAGTTCTTC
CASSLGLQGYYNEQFF
>16|-|TRBJ2-3|TRBV5-1|TRBD2
TGCGCCAGCAGCACCCTAGCGGGAGGCGAGGCAGATACGCAGTATTTT
CASSTLAGGEADTQYF
>15|few|TRBJ2-1|TRBV6-5|-
TGTGCCAGCAGCCGAGGATCTCTTGCTCTCAGTGAGCAGTTCTTC
CASSRGSLALSEQFF
>14|-|TRBJ2-2|TRBV7-3|-
TGTGCCAGTGGCGGACAAGCGAACACCGGGGAGCTGTTTTTT
CASGGQANTGELFF
>13|-|TRBJ1-1|TRBV18|-
TGTGCCAGCTCACCGGGCTGGAACACTGAAGCTTTCTTT
CASSPGWNTEAFF
>13|-|TRBJ2-2|TRBV7-2|TRBD1
TGTGCCAGCAGTCACAGGGGGCCTGGGGAGCTGTTTTTT
CASSHRGPGELFF
>15|-|TRBJ1-1|TRBV13|-
TGTGCCAGCAGCTCCCGTGTGGGACAAGGCACTGAAGCTTTCTTT
CASSSRVGQGTEAFF
>14|-|TRBJ2-3|TRBV28|-
TGTGCCAGCAGTTTAGCGGCTATCACAGATACGCAGTATTTT
CASSLAAITDTQYF
>18|-|TRBJ2-1|TRBV19|TRBD2
TGTGCCAGTGGCAAGACGGGTTTTGCAACTAGCGGGAGCAATGAGCAGTTCTTC
CASGKTGFATSGSNEQFF
>14|-|TRBJ1-1|TRBV3-1/TRBV3-2|-
TGTGCCAGCAGCCAAGTATCAGGGTACACTGAAGCTTTCTTT
CASSQVSGYTEAFF
>16|-|TRBJ2-7|TRBV28|TRBD1
TGTGCCAGCACCCCAAGCCAGGGGGTAATAGGCTACGAGCAGTACTTC
CASTPSQGVIGYEQYF
>15|once|TRBJ2-1|TRBV27|TRBD1
TGTGCCAGCAGTCCCCGGGACAGGGCCAACAATGAGCAGTTCTTC
CASSPRDRANNEQFF
>14|-|TRBJ2-1|TRBV6-5|TRBD2
TGTGCCAGCAGCCGGGAGGCCTCCTACAATGAGCAGTTCTTC
CASSREASYNEQFF
>15|-|TRBJ1-3|TRBV2|TRBD1
TGTGCCAGTTCGTTTAATGACAGGGTTGGAAACACCATATATTTT
CASSFNDRVGNTIYF
>15|-|TRBJ2-1|TRBV7-3|TRBD2
TGTGCCAGCAGCTTACTAGCGGGGCGGTACAATGAGCAGTTCTTC
CASSLLAGRYNEQFF